One TCR beta chain is described in this entry. Antigen unknown. Unstimulated Tregs (CD4+CD25+CD127-) and CD4+CD25- non-Tregs were sorted from PBMCs. Germline V lookup: CDR1 SGHRS, CDR2 YFSETQ. The CDR3 sequence is 13 residues long. The V gene lost 5 bases and the J gene lost 8 bases, with 14 bases spanning the gap. These data come from a study of Tregs in tolerant kidney transplant recipients. Background on the study: Recipients received nonmyeloablative bone marrow transplants from related graft donors, with transient mixed chimerism.

Clones were read by immunoSEQ multiplex PCR, and TCRdb kept only the in-frame ones, dropping some. This table has more than 12,000 clones, 80% appearing once. Study findings and constraints: Expanding Tregs on activated donor B cells appeared to best identify donor-specific TCRbeta clones.

This chain joins TRBV5-1 and TRBJ2-1, with unresolved D. The origin of this receptor is a human donor who received a combined kidney and bone marrow transplant. Sequenced material: Tregs from blood, taken before the transplant. CDR3 region: CASSRSLIDEQFF. CDR3 DNA sequence: TGCGCCAGCAGTCGAAGCTTGATCGATGAGCAGTTCTTC.